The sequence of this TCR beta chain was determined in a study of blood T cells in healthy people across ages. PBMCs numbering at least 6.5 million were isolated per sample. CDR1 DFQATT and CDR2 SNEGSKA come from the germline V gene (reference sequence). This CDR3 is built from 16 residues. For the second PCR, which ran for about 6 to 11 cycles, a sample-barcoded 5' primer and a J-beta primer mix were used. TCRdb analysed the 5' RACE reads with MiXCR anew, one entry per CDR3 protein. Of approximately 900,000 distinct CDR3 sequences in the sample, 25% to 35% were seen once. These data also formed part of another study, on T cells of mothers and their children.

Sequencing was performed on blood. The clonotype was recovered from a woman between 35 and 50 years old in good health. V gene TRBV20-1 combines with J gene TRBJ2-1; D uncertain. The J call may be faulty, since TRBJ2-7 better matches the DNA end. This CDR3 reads CSARPALPHSYNEQYF. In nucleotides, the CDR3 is TGCAGTGCTAGACCCGCTCTTCCCCATTCCTACAATGAGCAGTACTTC.